A selection of T cell receptor beta chains follows, all from one sample in a study of identical twins. TCRdb recomputed calls from the 5' RACE reads with MiXCR, one row per CDR3 protein. The data hold 750,000 to 950,000 distinct CDR3 sequences, with 9% to 15% observed a single time. A further study also used this sample, focusing on yellow fever vaccine responses in identical twins.

Sequenced input: PBMCs. All receptors derive from a woman younger than 30 in good health. CDR3s include the opening cysteine and the closing phenylalanine or tryptophan. The D gene is left open where the match is weak. Expanded clones are given a class, and other clones once, few, many or no size at all.

len	v_gene	abundance	j_gene	d_gene	CDR3aa	CDR3nt
17	TRBV4-2	few	TRBJ2-7	TRBD1	CASSQGAGYGTGYEQYF	TGTGCCAGCAGCCAAGGGGCTGGGTATGGGACAGGCTACGAGCAGTACTTC
13	TRBV10-2	.	TRBJ1-2	.	CASSDWDLYGYTF	TGCGCCAGCAGTGATTGGGATCTCTATGGCTACACCTTC
13	TRBV2	many	TRBJ2-1	.	CASAPGPFTEQFF	TGTGCCAGCGCTCCTGGTCCCTTTACTGAGCAGTTCTTC
17	TRBV6-2/TRBV6-3	.	TRBJ1-5	.	CASSYSREELGNQPQHF	TGTGCCAGCAGTTACTCAAGGGAAGAATTGGGCAATCAGCCCCAGCATTTT
13	TRBV12-3/TRBV12-4	.	TRBJ2-1	.	CASSPDYDDEQFF	TGTGCCAGCAGCCCAGACTATGACGATGAGCAGTTCTTC
14	TRBV7-2	many	TRBJ2-1	.	CASSLSSGNNEQFF	TGTGCCAGCAGCTTATCGTCGGGTAACAATGAGCAGTTCTTC
14	TRBV5-1	many	TRBJ2-1	.	CASSSGPSYNEQFF	TGCGCCAGCAGCTCGGGACCGTCCTACAATGAGCAGTTCTTC
16	TRBV3-1	few	TRBJ2-1	TRBD2	CASSRLAAPVGNEQFF	TGTGCCAGCAGCCGACTAGCGGCCCCCGTGGGTAATGAGCAGTTCTTC
18	TRBV20-1	.	TRBJ2-2	TRBD2	CSARGEGIAGGPTGELFF	TGCAGTGCTAGAGGAGAGGGGATAGCGGGAGGGCCAACCGGGGAGCTGTTTTTT
17	TRBV7-9	.	TRBJ2-1	.	CASSLAEGAIRHNEQFF	TGTGCCAGCAGCTTAGCGGAGGGAGCCATTAGGCACAATGAGCAGTTCTTC
15	TRBV15	.	TRBJ2-5	TRBD2	CATKDRLAGQETQYF	TGTGCCACCAAGGATCGACTAGCGGGACAAGAGACCCAGTACTTC
15	TRBV7-9	.	TRBJ2-1	TRBD1	CASSLERTGYNEQFF	TGTGCCAGCAGCTTAGAGAGGACAGGGTACAATGAGCAGTTCTTC
16	TRBV3-1	few	TRBJ2-3	TRBD2	CASSQVPAGRADTQYF	TGTGCCAGCAGCCAAGTTCCAGCGGGACGGGCAGATACGCAGTATTTT
14	TRBV12-3/TRBV12-4	many	TRBJ2-4	.	CASSLTPRKNIQYF	TGTGCCAGCAGTTTAACGCCGAGAAAAAACATTCAGTACTTC
12	TRBV7-8	.	TRBJ2-1	TRBD1	CASSVTGAEQFF	TGTGCCAGCAGCGTAACAGGGGCTGAGCAGTTCTTC
18	TRBV11-2	.	TRBJ2-1	TRBD1	CASSSGTGGVSSYNEQFF	TGTGCCAGCAGCTCCGGGACAGGGGGCGTGAGCTCCTACAATGAGCAGTTCTTC
17	TRBV12-3/TRBV12-4	.	TRBJ2-6	.	CASSFPPPFSGANVLTF	TGTGCCAGCAGTTTCCCTCCACCCTTTAGTGGGGCCAACGTCCTGACTTTC
14	TRBV29-1	few	TRBJ2-5	.	CSVEALGPVETQYF	TGCAGCGTTGAAGCACTCGGACCCGTAGAGACCCAGTACTTC
12	TRBV10-1	.	TRBJ2-2	.	CASRAGAGELFF	TGCGCCAGCAGGGCAGGGGCCGGGGAGCTGTTTTTT
14	TRBV6-6	once	TRBJ1-2	.	CASSLERRGYGYTF	TGTGCCAGCAGTCTCGAAAGAAGAGGCTATGGCTACACCTTC
20	TRBV2	.	TRBJ2-3	.	CASRPGTGVSSGRSTDMQYF	TGTGCCAGCAGACCCGGGACAGGGGTATCCAGCGGGAGGTCCACAGATATGCAGTATTTT
14	TRBV29-1	many	TRBJ2-2	.	CSAGTGTTTGELFF	TGCAGCGCGGGCACCGGGACAACTACCGGGGAGCTGTTTTTT
15	TRBV20-1	.	TRBJ2-3	TRBD2	CSATDGGARGDTQYF	TGCAGTGCTACAGACGGGGGGGCCCGTGGAGATACGCAGTATTTT